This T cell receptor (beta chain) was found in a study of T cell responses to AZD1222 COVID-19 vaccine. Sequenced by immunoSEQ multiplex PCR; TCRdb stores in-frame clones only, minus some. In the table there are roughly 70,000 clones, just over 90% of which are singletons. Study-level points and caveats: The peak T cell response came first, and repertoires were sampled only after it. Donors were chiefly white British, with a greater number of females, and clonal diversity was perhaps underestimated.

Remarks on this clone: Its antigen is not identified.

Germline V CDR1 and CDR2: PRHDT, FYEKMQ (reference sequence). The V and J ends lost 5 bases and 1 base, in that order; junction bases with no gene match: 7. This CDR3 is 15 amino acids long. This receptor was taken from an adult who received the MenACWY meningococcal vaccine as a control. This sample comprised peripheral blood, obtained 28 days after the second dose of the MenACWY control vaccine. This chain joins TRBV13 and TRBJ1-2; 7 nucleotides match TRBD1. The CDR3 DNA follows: TGTGCCAGCAGCGGCCGGGACAGAAATAACTATGGCTACACCTTC. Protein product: CASSGRDRNNYGYTF.